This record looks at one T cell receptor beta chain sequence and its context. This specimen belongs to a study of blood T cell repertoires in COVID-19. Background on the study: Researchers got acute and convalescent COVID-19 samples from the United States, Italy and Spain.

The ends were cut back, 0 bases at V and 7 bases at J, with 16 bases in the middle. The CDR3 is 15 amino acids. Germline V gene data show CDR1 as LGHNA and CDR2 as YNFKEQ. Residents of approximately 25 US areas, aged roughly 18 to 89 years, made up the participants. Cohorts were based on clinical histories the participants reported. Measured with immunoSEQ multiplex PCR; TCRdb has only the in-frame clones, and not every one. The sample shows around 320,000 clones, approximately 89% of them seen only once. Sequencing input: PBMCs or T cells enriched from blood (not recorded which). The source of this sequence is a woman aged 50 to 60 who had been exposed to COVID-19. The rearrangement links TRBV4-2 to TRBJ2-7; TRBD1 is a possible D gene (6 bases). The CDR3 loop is CASSQDPGAPLEQYF. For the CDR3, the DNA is TGTGCCAGCAGCCAAGACCCAGGGGCGCCCTTGGAGCAGTACTTC.